This T cell receptor (beta chain) was retrieved from a study of T cell responses to AZD1222 COVID-19 vaccine. As concerns this clone: Its target is not known.

Only in-frame clones appear in the TCRdb table, and some are missing; sequencing was by immunoSEQ multiplex PCR. The table has about 170,000 clones, roughly nine tenths seen once; the top ten hold approximately 0.97%. Study outcomes and limitations: Clonal diversity may have been underestimated, and the donors were mostly white British, with more females than males.

The CDR3 spans 15 residues. Germline V lookup: CDR1 SGHVS, CDR2 FNYEAQ. Between the trimmed V and J ends, which lost 0 bases and 7 bases, there was a span of 14 bases. The material sequenced was peripheral blood, taken 28 days after the second AZD1222 dose. The chain couples TRBV7-6 to TRBJ2-3, with D perhaps given as TRBD1 or TRBD2 (5 bases each). The sequence derives from an adult who received the AZD1222 COVID-19 vaccine. CDR3 sequence reads: CASSLAGEASNTQYF. In nucleotides, the CDR3 is TGTGCCAGCAGCTTAGCGGGGGAAGCATCGAATACGCAGTATTTT.